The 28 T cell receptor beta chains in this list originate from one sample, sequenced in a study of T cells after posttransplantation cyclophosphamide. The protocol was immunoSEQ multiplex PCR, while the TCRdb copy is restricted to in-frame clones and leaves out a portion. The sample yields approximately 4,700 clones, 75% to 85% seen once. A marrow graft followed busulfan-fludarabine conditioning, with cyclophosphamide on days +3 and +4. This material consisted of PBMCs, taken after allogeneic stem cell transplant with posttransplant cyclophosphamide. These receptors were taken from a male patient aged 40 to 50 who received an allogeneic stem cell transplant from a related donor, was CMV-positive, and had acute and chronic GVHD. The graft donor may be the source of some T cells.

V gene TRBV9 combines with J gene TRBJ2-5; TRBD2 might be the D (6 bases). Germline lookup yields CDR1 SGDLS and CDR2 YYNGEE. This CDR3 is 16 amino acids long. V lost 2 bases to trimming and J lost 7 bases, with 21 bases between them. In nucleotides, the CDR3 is TGTGCCAGCAGCGTGGGAGCCCGCGGGACCTCAGGGACCCAGTACTTC. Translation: CASSVGARGTSGTQYF.

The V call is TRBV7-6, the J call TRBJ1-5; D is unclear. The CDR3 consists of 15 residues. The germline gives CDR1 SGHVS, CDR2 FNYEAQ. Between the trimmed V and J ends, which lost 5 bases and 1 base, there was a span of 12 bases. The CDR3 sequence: CASSPYLTSNQPQHF. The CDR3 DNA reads TGTGCCAGCAGCCCCTATCTTACCAGCAATCAGCCCCAGCATTTT.

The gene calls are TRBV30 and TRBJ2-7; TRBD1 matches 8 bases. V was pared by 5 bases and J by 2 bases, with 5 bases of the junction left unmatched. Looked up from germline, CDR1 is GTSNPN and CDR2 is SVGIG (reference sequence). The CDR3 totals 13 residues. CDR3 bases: TGTGCCTGGCACCGGGACAGGCCCTACGAGCAGTACTTC. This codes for CAWHRDRPYEQYF. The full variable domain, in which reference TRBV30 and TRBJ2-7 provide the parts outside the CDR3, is SQTIHQWPATLVQPVGSPLSLECTVEGTSNPNLYWYRQAAGRGLQLLFYSVGIGQISSEVPQNLSASRPQDRQFILSSKKLLLSDSGFYLCAWHRDRPYEQYFGPGTRLTVT.

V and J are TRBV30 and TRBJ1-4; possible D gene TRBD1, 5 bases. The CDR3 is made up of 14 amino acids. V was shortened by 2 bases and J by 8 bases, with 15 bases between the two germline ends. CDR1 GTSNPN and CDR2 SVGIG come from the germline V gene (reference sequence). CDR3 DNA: TGTGCCTGGAGTACAGGCGATTGGGCGGAAAAACTGTTTTTT. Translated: CAWSTGDWAEKLFF. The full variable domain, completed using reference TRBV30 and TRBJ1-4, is SQTIHQWPATLVQPVGSPLSLECTVEGTSNPNLYWYRQAAGRGLQLLFYSVGIGQISSEVPQNLSASRPQDRQFILSSKKLLLSDSGFYLCAWSTGDWAEKLFFGSGTQLSVL.

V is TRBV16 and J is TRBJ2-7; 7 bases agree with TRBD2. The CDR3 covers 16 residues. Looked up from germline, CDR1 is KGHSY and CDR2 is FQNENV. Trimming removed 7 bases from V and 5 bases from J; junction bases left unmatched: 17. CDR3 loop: CASNIRAGYNVDEQYF. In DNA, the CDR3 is TGTGCCAGCAATATAAGAGCGGGATATAATGTTGACGAGCAGTACTTC.

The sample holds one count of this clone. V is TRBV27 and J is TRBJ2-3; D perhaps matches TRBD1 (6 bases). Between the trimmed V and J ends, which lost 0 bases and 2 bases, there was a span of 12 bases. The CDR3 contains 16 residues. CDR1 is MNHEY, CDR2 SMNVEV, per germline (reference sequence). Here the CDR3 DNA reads TGTGCCAGCAGTTTATCCCCGGACAGACTCACAGATACGCAGTATTTT. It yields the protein CASSLSPDRLTDTQYF.

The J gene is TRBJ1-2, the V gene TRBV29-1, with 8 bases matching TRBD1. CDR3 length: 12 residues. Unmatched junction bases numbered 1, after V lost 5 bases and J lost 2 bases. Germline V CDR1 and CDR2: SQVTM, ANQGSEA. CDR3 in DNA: TGCAGCGTTTGGACAGGGAACTATGGCTACACCTTC. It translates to CSVWTGNYGYTF.

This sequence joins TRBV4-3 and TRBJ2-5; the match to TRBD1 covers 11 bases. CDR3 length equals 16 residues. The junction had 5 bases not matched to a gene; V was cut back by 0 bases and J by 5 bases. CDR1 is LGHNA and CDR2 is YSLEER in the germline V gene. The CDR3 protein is CASSQDRDRGSETQYF. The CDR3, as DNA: TGCGCCAGCAGCCAAGATAGGGACAGGGGGAGTGAGACCCAGTACTTC.

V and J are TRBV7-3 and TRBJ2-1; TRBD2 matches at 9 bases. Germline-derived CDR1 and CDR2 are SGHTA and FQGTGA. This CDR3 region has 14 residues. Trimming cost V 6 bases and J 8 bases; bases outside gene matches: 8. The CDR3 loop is CASSMVAGVDEQFF. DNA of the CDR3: TGTGCCAGCAGTATGGTAGCGGGAGTCGATGAGCAGTTCTTC.

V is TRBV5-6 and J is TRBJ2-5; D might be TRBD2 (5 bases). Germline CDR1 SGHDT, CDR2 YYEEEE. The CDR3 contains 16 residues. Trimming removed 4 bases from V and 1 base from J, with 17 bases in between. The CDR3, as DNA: TGTGCCAGCAGCACGTTGATTCGGGATTTCCAAGAGACCCAGTACTTC. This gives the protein CASSTLIRDFQETQYF. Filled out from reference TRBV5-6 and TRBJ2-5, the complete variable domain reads DAGVTQSPTHLIKTRGQQVTLRCSPKSGHDTVSWYQQALGQGPQFIFQYYEEEERQRGNFPDRFSGHQFPNYSSELNVNALLLGDSALYLCASSTLIRDFQETQYFGPGTRLLVL.

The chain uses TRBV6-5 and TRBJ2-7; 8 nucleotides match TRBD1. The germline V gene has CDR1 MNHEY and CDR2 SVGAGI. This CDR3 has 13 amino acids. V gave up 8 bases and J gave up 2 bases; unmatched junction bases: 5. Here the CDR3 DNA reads TGTGCCAGCGGCAGGGGGCGAACCTACGAGCAGTACTTC. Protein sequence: CASGRGRTYEQYF.

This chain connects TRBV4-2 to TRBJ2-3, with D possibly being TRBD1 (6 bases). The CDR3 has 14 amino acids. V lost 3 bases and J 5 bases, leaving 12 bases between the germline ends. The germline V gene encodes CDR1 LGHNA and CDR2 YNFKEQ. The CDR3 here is CASSQFEQGDTQYF. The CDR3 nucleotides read TGTGCCAGCAGCCAGTTTGAACAGGGAGATACGCAGTATTTT.

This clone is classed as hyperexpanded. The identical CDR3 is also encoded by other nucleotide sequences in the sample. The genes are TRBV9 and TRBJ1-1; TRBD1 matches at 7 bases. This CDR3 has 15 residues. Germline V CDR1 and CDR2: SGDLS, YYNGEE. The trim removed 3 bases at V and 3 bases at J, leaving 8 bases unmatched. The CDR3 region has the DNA TGTGCCAGCAGCGCCGAAGACAGGGACTACACTGAAGCTTTCTTT. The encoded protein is CASSAEDRDYTEAFF.

CDR3 in amino acids: CASSLNQGAVSNQPQHF. The CDR3 DNA reads TGTGCCAGCTCACTAAATCAGGGGGCCGTAAGCAATCAGCCCCAGCATTTT. V usage is TRBV18 and J usage is TRBJ1-5; TRBD1 matches 8 bases. CDR1 is KGHSH and CDR2 is LQKENI in the germline V gene. V gave up 4 bases and J gave up 1 base; unmatched junction bases: 9. The CDR3 extends over 17 amino acids.

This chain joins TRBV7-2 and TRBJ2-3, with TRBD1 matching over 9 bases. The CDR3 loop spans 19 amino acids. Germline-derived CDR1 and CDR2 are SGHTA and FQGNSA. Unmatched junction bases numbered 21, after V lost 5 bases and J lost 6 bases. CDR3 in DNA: TGTGCCAGCAGCAGTAGACCCCCAGGGGACAGGGCGTTATCGGATACGCAGTATTTT. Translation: CASSSRPPGDRALSDTQYF. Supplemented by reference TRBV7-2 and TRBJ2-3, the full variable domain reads GAGVSQSPSNKVTEKGKDVELRCDPISGHTALYWYRQSLGQGLEFLIYFQGNSAPDKSGLPSDRFSAERTGGSVSTLTIQRTQQEDSAVYLCASSSRPPGDRALSDTQYFGPGTRLTVL.

DNA of the CDR3: TGTGCCAGCTCACCGCAGCGCTCCTACAATGAGCAGTTCTTC. Protein sequence: CASSPQRSYNEQFF. This rearrangement joins TRBV18 to TRBJ2-1; D is unresolved. This CDR3 spans 14 amino acids. V dropped 3 bases and J dropped 0 bases, with 6 bases sitting between them. Germline CDR1 reads KGHSH; CDR2 reads LQKENI.

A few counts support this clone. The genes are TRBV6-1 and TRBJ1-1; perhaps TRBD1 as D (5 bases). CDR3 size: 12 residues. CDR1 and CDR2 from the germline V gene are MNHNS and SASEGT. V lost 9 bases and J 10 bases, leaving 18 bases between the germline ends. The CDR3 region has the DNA TGTGCCAGTCTCACAGAGACAGACAGAGCTTTCTTT. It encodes CASLTETDRAFF.

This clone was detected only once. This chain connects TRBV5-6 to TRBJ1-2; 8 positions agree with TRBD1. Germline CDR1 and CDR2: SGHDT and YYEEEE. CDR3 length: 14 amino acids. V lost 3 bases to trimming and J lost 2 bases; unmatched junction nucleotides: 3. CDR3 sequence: CASSYRDRNYGYTF. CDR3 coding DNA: TGTGCCAGCAGCTACAGGGACAGGAACTATGGCTACACCTTC.

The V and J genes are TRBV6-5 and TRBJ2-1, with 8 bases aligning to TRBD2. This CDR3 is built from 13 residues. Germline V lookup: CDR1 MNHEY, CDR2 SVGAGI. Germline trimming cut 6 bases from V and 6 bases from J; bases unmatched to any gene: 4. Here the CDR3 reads CASSRLASNEQFF. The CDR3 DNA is TGTGCCAGCAGCCGACTAGCGAGCAATGAGCAGTTCTTC.

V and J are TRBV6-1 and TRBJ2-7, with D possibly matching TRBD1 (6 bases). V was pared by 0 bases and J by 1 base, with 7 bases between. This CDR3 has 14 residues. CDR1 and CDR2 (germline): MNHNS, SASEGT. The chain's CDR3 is CASSEAGGSYEQYF. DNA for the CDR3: TGTGCCAGCAGTGAAGCAGGGGGATCCTACGAGCAGTACTTC.

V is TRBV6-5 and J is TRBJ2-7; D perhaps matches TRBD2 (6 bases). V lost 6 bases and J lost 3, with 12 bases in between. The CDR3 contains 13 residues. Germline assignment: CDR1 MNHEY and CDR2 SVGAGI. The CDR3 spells CASSNQRVYEQYF. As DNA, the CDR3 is TGTGCCAGCAGCAACCAGCGGGTCTACGAGCAGTACTTC.

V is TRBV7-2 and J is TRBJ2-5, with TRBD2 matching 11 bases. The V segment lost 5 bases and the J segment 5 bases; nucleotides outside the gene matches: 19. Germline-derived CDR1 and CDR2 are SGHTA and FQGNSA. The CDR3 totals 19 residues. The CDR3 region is CASSGRTNLAGGRGETQYF. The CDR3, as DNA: TGTGCCAGCAGCGGACGGACAAATTTAGCGGGAGGGAGGGGGGAGACCCAGTACTTC.

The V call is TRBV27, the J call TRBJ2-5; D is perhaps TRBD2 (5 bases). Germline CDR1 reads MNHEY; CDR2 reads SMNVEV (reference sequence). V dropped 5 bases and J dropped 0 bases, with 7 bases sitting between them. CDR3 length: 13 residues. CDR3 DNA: TGTGCCAGCAGTCTGGACTACCAAGAGACCCAGTACTTC. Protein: CASSLDYQETQYF.

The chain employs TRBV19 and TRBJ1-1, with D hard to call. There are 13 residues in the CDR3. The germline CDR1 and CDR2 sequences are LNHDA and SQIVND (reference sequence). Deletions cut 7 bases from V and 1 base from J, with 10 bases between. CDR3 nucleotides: TGTGCCAGTACGGCGGCCCGGAACACTGAAGCTTTCTTT. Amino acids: CASTAARNTEAFF.

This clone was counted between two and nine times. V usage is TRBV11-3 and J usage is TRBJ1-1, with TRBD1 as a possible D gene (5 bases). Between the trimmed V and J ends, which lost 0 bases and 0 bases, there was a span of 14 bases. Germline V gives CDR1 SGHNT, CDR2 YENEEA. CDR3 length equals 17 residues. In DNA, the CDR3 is TGTGCCAGCAGCTTAGATCGGGGAGGGACGTTGAACACTGAAGCTTTCTTT. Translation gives CASSLDRGGTLNTEAFF.

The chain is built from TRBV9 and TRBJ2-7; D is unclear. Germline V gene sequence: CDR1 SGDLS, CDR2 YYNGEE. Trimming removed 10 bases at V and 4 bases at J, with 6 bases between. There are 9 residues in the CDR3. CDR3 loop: CARTYEQYF. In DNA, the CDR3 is TGTGCCCGAACTTACGAGCAGTACTTC.

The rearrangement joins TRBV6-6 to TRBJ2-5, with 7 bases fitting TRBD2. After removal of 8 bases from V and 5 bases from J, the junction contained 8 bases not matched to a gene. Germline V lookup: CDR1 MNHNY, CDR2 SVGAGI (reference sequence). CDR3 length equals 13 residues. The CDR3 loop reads CASYSREAETQYF. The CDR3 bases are TGTGCCAGCTACTCTCGGGAGGCCGAGACCCAGTACTTC.

The CDR3 protein is CASSIDPQETQYF. The DNA of the CDR3 is TGTGCCAGTAGTATAGATCCGCAAGAGACCCAGTACTTC. This sequence joins TRBV19 and TRBJ2-5; D call uncertain. Germline CDR1 reads LNHDA; CDR2 reads SQIVND (reference sequence). The CDR3 spans 13 residues. The germline V and J ends were trimmed by 0 bases and 2 bases, with 4 bases remaining between them.